This passage covers 15 T cell receptor beta chains from one sample sequenced in a study of T cells after yellow fever vaccination. TCRdb ran MiXCR on the 5' RACE reads and lists one entry per CDR3 protein. The sample consists of 450,000 to 600,000 distinct CDR3 sequences, about 13% of them appearing once. The sample consisted of PBMCs, taken on the day of the yellow fever booster vaccination. These receptors all stem from a man aged 25 to 45 who received the YFV17D yellow fever vaccine.

This clonotype has just a few counts. This rearrangement joins TRBV29-1 to TRBJ2-3; the D gene could be TRBD1 or TRBD2 (5 bases each). The CDR3 loop spans 17 amino acids. Germline CDR1 is SQVTM and CDR2 is ANQGSEA. Trimming left V 2 bases short and J 2 bases short, with 20 bases between. As DNA, the CDR3 is TGCAGCGTTGAATTACAATACCGGGGACCCGACACAGATACGCAGTATTTT. Its protein is CSVELQYRGPDTDTQYF.

This clonotype appeared a few times. The CDR3 nucleotides are TGTGCCATCAGTGTTGGGCGGGAGCGCAATGAGCAGTTCTTC. This sequence encodes CAISVGRERNEQFF. J is TRBJ2-1 and V is TRBV10-3; 7 nucleotides align to TRBD2. CDR3 size: 14 residues. CDR1 ENHRY and CDR2 SYGVKD come from the germline V gene. J was trimmed by 6 bases and V by 4 bases; bases with no gene match: 6.

This clonotype was counted only a few times. The J gene is TRBJ2-7, the V gene TRBV11-2; 9 bases match TRBD2. The ends lost 6 bases at V and 3 bases at J; junction bases unmatched: 12. Germline V gives CDR1 SGHAT, CDR2 FQNNGV. The CDR3 contains 16 residues. The CDR3 bases are TGTGCCAGCAGTCTAAAGCTAGCGGGAAATAACTACGAGCAGTACTTC. It is translated as CASSLKLAGNNYEQYF. The whole variable domain, remainder taken from reference TRBV11-2 and TRBJ2-7, is EAGVAQSPRYKIIEKRQSVAFWCNPISGHATLYWYQQILGQGPKLLIQFQNNGVVDDSQLPKDRFSAERLKGVDSTLKIQPAKLEDSAVYLCASSLKLAGNNYEQYFGPGTRLTVT.

The sample holds a few counts of this clonotype. The chain employs TRBV12-3 or TRBV12-4 and TRBJ2-1; 9 positions agree with TRBD2. V gave up 2 bases and J gave up 8 bases; unmatched junction bases: 7. CDR3 length: 15 residues. CDR3 region: CASSLIGTSLDEQFF. The DNA of the CDR3 is TGTGCCAGCAGTTTAATAGGGACTAGCCTAGATGAGCAGTTCTTC.

The chain recombines TRBV29-1 with TRBJ2-7; tentatively, D is TRBD1 or TRBD2 (5 bases each). V lost 3 bases, J lost 5 bases, and 11 bases lay in between. The V gene's germline CDR1 is SQVTM and CDR2 ANQGSEA. The CDR3 loop spans 12 amino acids. The chain's CDR3 is CSVERGRDEQYF. CDR3 sequence (DNA): TGCAGCGTTGAGAGGGGAAGGGACGAGCAGTACTTC.

This chain joins TRBV30 and TRBJ1-4; D might be TRBD1 (5 bases). CDR1 and CDR2 (germline): GTSNPN, SVGIG (reference sequence). Between the trimmed V and J ends, which lost 4 bases and 7 bases, there was a span of 13 bases. The CDR3 length is 13 residues. In nucleotides, the CDR3 is TGTGCCTGGAACAGGTGGGATGGTGAAAAACTGTTTTTT. Protein: CAWNRWDGEKLFF.

The chain employs TRBV20-1 and TRBJ2-2; perhaps TRBD1 as D (5 bases). Deletions cut 0 bases from V and 6 bases from J, with 8 bases between. Germline V gene data show CDR1 as DFQATT and CDR2 as SNEGSKA (reference sequence). This CDR3 spans 13 amino acids. The CDR3 loop reads CSARDQGSGELFF. CDR3 nucleotides: TGCAGTGCTAGAGACCAGGGTTCCGGGGAGCTGTTTTTT.

This clonotype was found a few times. The chain couples TRBV28 to TRBJ2-7; 7 bases line up with TRBD1. This CDR3 spans 13 amino acids. V lost 6 bases, J lost 1 base, and 3 bases stayed unmatched. CDR1 and CDR2 (germline): MDHEN, SYDVKM. The CDR3 protein is CASRRGQSYEQYF. In DNA form, the CDR3 reads TGTGCCAGCAGGAGGGGACAGTCCTACGAGCAGTACTTC.

The DNA for the CDR3 is TGTGCCAGCAGCTTAGGCGGACAGTGGGAGTACTTC. This sequence encodes CASSLGGQWEYF. The genes are TRBV7-9 and TRBJ2-7, with D possibly being TRBD1 (6 bases). The length of the CDR3 is 12 residues. Germline V gives CDR1 SEHNR, CDR2 FQNEAQ (reference sequence). With 1 base removed from V and 11 bases from J, the gap between germline ends came to 12 bases.

The rearrangement uses TRBV29-1 and TRBJ2-7, with TRBD1 identical over 9 bases. This CDR3 region has 16 residues. J was trimmed by 5 bases and V by 0 bases; bases with no gene match: 11. Germline V gives CDR1 SQVTM, CDR2 ANQGSEA. The CDR3 DNA reads TGCAGCGTTGAAGATCGGGTTGGGACAGGGTACAACGAGCAGTACTTC. Translation gives CSVEDRVGTGYNEQYF.

The table lists this clonotype with a few counts. CDR3 protein: CASSRGLAGGPGTDTQYF. In DNA, the CDR3 is TGTGCCAGCAGCCGGGGACTAGCGGGAGGGCCCGGCACAGATACGCAGTATTTT. The genes are TRBV7-6 and TRBJ2-3; 16 positions match TRBD2. CDR1 and CDR2 from the germline V gene are SGHVS and FNYEAQ. Trimming took 5 bases from V and 1 from J; bases not matched to a gene: 6. CDR3 size: 18 residues.

The chain recombines TRBV5-1 with TRBJ2-6; the match to TRBD1 covers 11 bases. CDR3 length: 16 residues. The V and J ends lost 5 bases and 3 bases, in that order; junction bases with no gene match: 4. The germline CDR1 and CDR2 sequences are SGHRS and YFSETQ. Written as DNA, the CDR3 is TGCGCCAGCAGAGGACAGGGGGCGCGTGGGGCCAACGTCCTGACTTTC. This gives the protein CASRGQGARGANVLTF. Supplemented by reference TRBV5-1 and TRBJ2-6, the full variable domain reads KAGVTQTPRYLIKTRGQQVTLSCSPISGHRSVSWYQQTPGQGLQFLFEYFSETQRNKGNFPGRFSGRQFSNSRSEMNVSTLELGDSALYLCASRGQGARGANVLTFGAGSRLTVL.

This clonotype was seen a few times. This sequence joins TRBV28 and TRBJ2-2; possibly TRBD1 for D (5 bases). V lost 1 base and J 4 bases, leaving 10 bases between the germline ends. The germline CDR1 and CDR2 sequences are MDHEN and SYDVKM. This CDR3 has 15 amino acids. Written as DNA, the CDR3 is TGTGCCAGCAGTTTATCTAGGGGTCCCACCGGGGAGCTGTTTTTT. The encoded protein is CASSLSRGPTGELFF.

The chain has TRBV18 and TRBJ2-7, with 9 bases matching TRBD1. Germline CDR1 reads KGHSH; CDR2 reads LQKENI. Germline trimming cut 5 bases from V and 4 bases from J; bases unmatched to any gene: 12. This CDR3 comprises 16 residues. The CDR3 coding sequence is TGTGCCAGCTCAGTCGGGACCGTAGGACAGGGGTACGAGCAGTACTTC. This gives the protein CASSVGTVGQGYEQYF.

Concerning this clonotype itself: One end of the junction fails to match germline, which may point to a read error. V and J are TRBV9 and TRBJ2-7; 11 bases align to TRBD2. Germline V gives CDR1 SGDLS, CDR2 YYNGEE. The CDR3 totals 17 residues. The CDR3 spells CSSSVAGGRGEVREQYF. DNA of the CDR3: TGTTCCAGCAGCGTAGCGGGGGGGAGGGGAGAGGTTCGCGAGCAGTACTTC.